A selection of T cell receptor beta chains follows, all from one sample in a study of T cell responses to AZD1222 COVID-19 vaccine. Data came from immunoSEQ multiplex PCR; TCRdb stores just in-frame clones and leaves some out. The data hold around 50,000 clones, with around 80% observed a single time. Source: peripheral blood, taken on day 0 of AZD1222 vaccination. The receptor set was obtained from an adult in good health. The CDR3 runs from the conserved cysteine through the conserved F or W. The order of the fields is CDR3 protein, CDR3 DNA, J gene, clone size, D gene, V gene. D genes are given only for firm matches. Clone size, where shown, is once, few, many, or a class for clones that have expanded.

CASSLGDLAPVF	TGTGCCAGCAGTTTAGGGGACCTTGCTCCAGTCTTC	TRBJ1-2	NA	NA	TRBV27
CASSAHGTVDHNEQFF	TGTGCCAGCAGTGCCCATGGGACAGTTGACCACAATGAGCAGTTCTTC	TRBJ2-1	NA	TRBD1	TRBV6-4
CASSRGQGEAFF	TGCGCCAGCAGCCGAGGACAGGGAGAAGCTTTCTTT	TRBJ1-1	NA	TRBD1	TRBV5-1
CASSSPIAYNEQFF	TGTGCCAGTAGTAGCCCGATTGCCTACAATGAGCAGTTCTTC	TRBJ2-1	NA	NA	TRBV19
CASSSHGSGGTGELFF	TGCGCCAGCAGCTCCCATGGGTCGGGAGGGACCGGGGAGCTGTTTTTT	TRBJ2-2	NA	TRBD2	TRBV5-1
CAWRIGGSGRSGEQYF	TGTGCCTGGAGAATCGGGGGGAGCGGGAGATCGGGAGAGCAGTACTTC	TRBJ2-7	NA	TRBD2	TRBV30
CASSLGQLANEKLFF	TGTGCCAGCAGCTTAGGACAGTTGGCTAATGAAAAACTGTTTTTT	TRBJ1-4	NA	NA	TRBV7-9
CASSPTERPYNEQFF	TGTGCCAGCAGTCCGACAGAACGTCCCTACAATGAGCAGTTCTTC	TRBJ2-1	NA	NA	TRBV6-2/TRBV6-3
CATSGFDRGNGYTF	TGTGCCACCTCAGGTTTCGACCGGGGGAATGGCTACACCTTC	TRBJ1-2	NA	NA	TRBV10-3
CASNTGERGYTF	TGTGCCAGCAATACAGGGGAACGAGGCTACACCTTC	TRBJ1-2	NA	TRBD1	TRBV28
CASSMGGNTGELFF	TGTGCCAGTAGTATGGGGGGGAACACCGGGGAGCTGTTTTTT	TRBJ2-2	NA	NA	TRBV19
CASSQGPSTPEAFF	TGCGCCAGCAGCCAGGGACCGTCCACACCTGAAGCTTTCTTT	TRBJ1-1	NA	NA	TRBV5-1
CASSQSLPRGTDTQYF	TGTGCCAGCAGCCAGAGCCTCCCCCGGGGCACAGATACGCAGTATTTT	TRBJ2-3	NA	NA	TRBV7-2
CASSRTTGVAEKLFF	TGCGCCAGCAGCCGAACCACAGGGGTGGCTGAAAAACTGTTTTTT	TRBJ1-4	NA	TRBD1	TRBV4-3
CATGQGSTYEQYF	TGCGCCACCGGACAGGGGAGCACCTACGAGCAGTACTTC	TRBJ2-7	NA	TRBD1	TRBV10-1
CASSYSGQGEFF	TGTGCCAGCAGTTACTCGGGACAAGGGGAGTTCTTC	TRBJ2-1	NA	NA	TRBV6-5
CAALDRGWGNQPQHF	TGTGCCGCCCTTGATCGGGGCTGGGGCAATCAGCCCCAGCATTTT	TRBJ1-5	NA	NA	TRBV6-5
CASSIGGRALTSRETQYF	TGTGCCAGTAGTATTGGTGGGAGGGCCCTAACCTCCAGAGAGACCCAGTACTTC	TRBJ2-5	NA	TRBD2	TRBV19
CASSLEGPSPLHF	TGTGCCAGCAGCTTGGAGGGGCCTTCACCCCTCCACTTT	TRBJ1-6	NA	NA	TRBV5-8
CASSRDVRSGNTIYF	TGTGCCAGCTCACGGGACGTCCGTAGTGGAAACACCATATATTTT	TRBJ1-3	NA	NA	TRBV2
CASSEQGGRTNEKLFF	TGTGCCAGTAGTGAGCAGGGGGGTCGAACTAATGAAAAACTGTTTTTT	TRBJ1-4	NA	TRBD1	TRBV19
CATSRDPTGQLPLHF	TGTGCCACCAGCAGAGACCCGACAGGGCAATTACCCCTCCACTTT	TRBJ1-6	once	TRBD1	TRBV15
CASSLEERGAETQYF	TGTGCCAGCTCCCTTGAGGAGCGGGGGGCCGAGACCCAGTACTTC	TRBJ2-5	NA	TRBD2	TRBV5-8
CASSLDRGDEQFF	TGTGCCAGCAGCTTGGACAGGGGGGATGAGCAGTTCTTC	TRBJ2-1	NA	TRBD1	TRBV5-4
CASSPPGAQETQYF	TGTGCCAGCTCACCGCCCGGGGCCCAAGAGACCCAGTACTTC	TRBJ2-5	NA	NA	TRBV18
CSVVVNEQFF	TGCAGCGTTGTTGTGAATGAGCAGTTCTTC	TRBJ2-1	NA	NA	TRBV29-1
CATSRDRGIEKLFF	TGTGCCACCTCCCGGGACAGGGGGATTGAAAAACTGTTTTTT	TRBJ1-4	NA	TRBD1	TRBV15
CASSSGVGNEKLFF	TGTGCCAGCAGTTCAGGGGTTGGTAATGAAAAACTGTTTTTT	TRBJ1-4	NA	NA	TRBV7-6
CASSPETAIEKLFF	TGTGCCAGCTCACCTGAGACAGCCATTGAAAAACTGTTTTTT	TRBJ1-4	NA	NA	TRBV18
CASSYGYEDEETQYF	TGTGCCAGCAGTTATGGGTATGAGGACGAAGAGACCCAGTACTTC	TRBJ2-5	NA	NA	TRBV6-5
CASSQDPGAGTYVQYF	TGCGCCAGCAGCCAAGATCCGGGGGCGGGGACTTACGTGCAGTACTTC	TRBJ2-7	once	NA	TRBV4-1
CASSLDRVGANVLTF	TGTGCCAGCAGTTTGGACAGGGTTGGGGCCAACGTCCTGACTTTC	TRBJ2-6	NA	TRBD1	TRBV6-2/TRBV6-3
CASSPSGYGYTF	TGTGCCAGCAGCCCCTCAGGCTATGGCTACACCTTC	TRBJ1-2	NA	NA	TRBV5-5
CASSQGLTGYGYTF	TGCGCCAGCAGCCAAGGTCTTACAGGTTACGGCTACACCTTC	TRBJ1-2	NA	NA	TRBV4-1
CASSLSGSLSSYNEQFF	TGCGCCAGCAGCTTGTCAGGGAGCTTAAGCTCCTACAATGAGCAGTTCTTC	TRBJ2-1	NA	NA	TRBV5-1
CASSVASGGEQYF	TGTGCCAGCAGCGTAGCCAGTGGTGGGGAGCAGTACTTC	TRBJ2-7	NA	NA	TRBV9
CASSYSFGQDEAFF	TGTGCCAGCAGTTACTCGTTTGGGCAGGATGAAGCTTTCTTT	TRBJ1-1	NA	NA	TRBV6-2/TRBV6-3